This passage covers 24 T cell receptor beta chains from one sample sequenced in a study of blood T cell repertoires in COVID-19. Generated by immunoSEQ multiplex PCR, the TCRdb table keeps only in-frame clones and is missing some. The sample lists over 100,000 clones; roughly 79% were seen once. The sample comprised peripheral blood. The receptors were sampled from a human donor in a cohort sampled during active COVID-19.

J is TRBJ2-2 and V is TRBV30, with 8 bases aligning to TRBD1. This CDR3 spans 13 amino acids. Germline assignment: CDR1 GTSNPN and CDR2 SVGIG (reference sequence). V shed 3 bases, J shed 5 bases, and the junction held 2 bases outside the gene matches. CDR3 DNA sequence: TGTGCCTGGAGCCGACAGGGGACCGGGGAGCTGTTTTTT. Its translation: CAWSRQGTGELFF.

The CDR3 DNA sequence: TGTGCCTGGAGTGTACCGGTGAACACTGAAGCTTTCTTT. Its translation is CAWSVPVNTEAFF. The V call is TRBV30, the J call TRBJ1-1; D not resolved. The ends were cut back, 0 bases at V and 0 bases at J, with 5 bases in the middle. Per the germline V gene, CDR1 is GTSNPN and CDR2 is SVGIG (reference sequence). The CDR3 contains 13 residues.

This clone was detected a few times. The genes are TRBV6-1 and TRBJ1-4, with TRBD1 matching 7 bases. The V segment lost 2 bases and the J segment 4 bases; nucleotides outside the gene matches: 10. From germline, CDR1 is MNHNS and CDR2 SASEGT. CDR3 size: 17 residues. The CDR3 sequence is CASSELGQITVNEKLFF. Here the CDR3 DNA reads TGTGCCAGCAGTGAACTGGGACAGATTACCGTTAATGAAAAACTGTTTTTT.

The J gene is TRBJ2-1, the V gene TRBV9, with D possibly matching TRBD2 (7 bases). CDR3 size: 18 residues. Looked up from germline, CDR1 is SGDLS and CDR2 is YYNGEE. V lost 0 bases and J 5 bases, leaving 21 bases between the germline ends. In DNA, the CDR3 is TGTGCCAGCAGCGTAGGTCGTGGGGGGGGCCCGAGGGACAATGAGCAGTTCTTC. It encodes CASSVGRGGGPRDNEQFF.

The chain recombines TRBV6-2 or TRBV6-3 with TRBJ2-7, with D maybe TRBD1 (6 bases). Trimming removed 5 bases at V and 5 bases at J, with 19 bases between. The CDR3 is 15 amino acids. Germline V gene data show CDR1 as MNHEY and CDR2 as SVGEGT. CDR3 region: CASSPNLQGLNEQYF. CDR3 nucleotide sequence: TGTGCCAGCAGTCCCAACCTCCAGGGGCTAAACGAGCAGTACTTC.

The DNA of the CDR3 is TGTGCCAGCAGCCCGGAGCCTGGTGGGGAAAAACTGTTTTTT. As protein: CASSPEPGGEKLFF. The rearrangement joins TRBV7-9 to TRBJ1-4, with D unresolved. The CDR3 loop spans 14 amino acids. The germline gives CDR1 SEHNR, CDR2 FQNEAQ (reference sequence). V was pared by 5 bases and J by 8 bases, with 15 bases between.

V and J are TRBV28 and TRBJ2-5; D might be TRBD2 (6 bases). The CDR3 is made up of 15 amino acids. V shed 4 bases and J shed 0 bases, with 12 bases lying between them. Germline V lookup: CDR1 MDHEN, CDR2 SYDVKM. The CDR3 protein is CASSSLGLNQETQYF. Here the CDR3 DNA reads TGTGCCAGCAGTTCCCTTGGACTAAACCAAGAGACCCAGTACTTC.

This clone was observed a few times. The chain has TRBV5-4 and TRBJ2-7; 10 nucleotides line up with TRBD2. This CDR3 has 13 amino acids. V shed 4 bases, J shed 10 bases, and the junction held 8 bases outside the gene matches. Germline V CDR1 and CDR2: SGHNT, YYREEE (reference sequence). The CDR3, as DNA: TGTGCCAGCAGCGTTAGCGGACTAGCGGACCAGTACTTC. Amino acids: CASSVSGLADQYF.

The V call is TRBV30, the J call TRBJ2-3; 10 nucleotides align to TRBD2. With 3 bases clipped from V and 12 bases from J, the junction kept 9 bases outside the gene matches. The CDR3 covers 13 residues. Germline CDR1 reads GTSNPN; CDR2 reads SVGIG (reference sequence). The CDR3 DNA reads TGTGCCTGGAGGCCTAGCGGGGGCCCACGACAGTATTTT. This codes for CAWRPSGGPRQYF.

The chain couples TRBV28 to TRBJ1-2; 8 bases agree with TRBD1. The CDR3 consists of 14 residues. CDR1 and CDR2 (germline): MDHEN, SYDVKM. V trimming: 5 bases; J trimming: 2 bases; junction bases outside the gene matches: 4. CDR3 nucleotides: TGTGCCAGCAGTCGGACAGGGTCGAACTATGGCTACACCTTC. This translates into CASSRTGSNYGYTF.

This chain links TRBV5-1 with TRBJ2-3, with 8 positions matching TRBD1. With 5 bases clipped from V and 0 bases from J, the junction kept 2 bases outside the gene matches. From germline, CDR1 is SGHRS and CDR2 YFSETQ. The CDR3 runs 14 residues. The CDR3: CASRTGASTDTQYF. The CDR3 bases are TGCGCCAGCAGGACAGGGGCTAGCACAGATACGCAGTATTTT.

The rearrangement joins TRBV19 to TRBJ1-5, with no clear D. The CDR3 covers 13 residues. Germline V lookup: CDR1 LNHDA, CDR2 SQIVND (reference sequence). The V gene lost 5 bases and the J gene lost 2 bases, with 7 bases spanning the gap. As DNA, the CDR3 is TGTGCCAGTAGTTGGCAGGGCAATCAGCCCCAGCATTTT. The encoded protein is CASSWQGNQPQHF. Supplemented by reference TRBV19 and TRBJ1-5, the full variable domain reads DGGITQSPKYLFRKEGQNVTLSCEQNLNHDAMYWYRQDPGQGLRLIYYSQIVNDFQKGDIAEGYSVSREKKESFPLTVTSAQKNPTAFYLCASSWQGNQPQHFGDGTRLSIL.

The rearrangement links TRBV28 to TRBJ1-2, with 9 nucleotides matching TRBD1. CDR3 length equals 14 residues. V lost 5 bases, J lost 4 bases, and 5 bases stayed unmatched. In germline, CDR1 is MDHEN, CDR2 SYDVKM. The CDR3 region is CASSTGGASYGYTF. As DNA, the CDR3 is TGTGCCAGCAGTACAGGGGGCGCAAGCTATGGCTACACCTTC.

The chain employs TRBV6-2 or TRBV6-3 and TRBJ2-7, with TRBD2 matching over 8 bases. V trimming: 4 bases; J trimming: 4 bases; junction bases outside the gene matches: 6. This CDR3 is built from 14 residues. Germline V gene lookup returns CDR1 MNHEY and CDR2 SVGEGT. The CDR3 nucleotides are TGTGCCAGCAGTTCACTAGCGGAGGTATACGAGCAGTACTTC. Translating it yields CASSSLAEVYEQYF.

The chain recombines TRBV11-2 with TRBJ1-2, with D maybe TRBD1 (5 bases). Trimming took off 2 bases at V and 5 bases at J, with 9 bases between the two ends. CDR1 and CDR2 (germline): SGHAT, FQNNGV. The CDR3 is made up of 13 amino acids. The CDR3 loop reads CASSLMTDYGYTF. CDR3 nucleotide sequence: TGTGCCAGCAGCTTAATGACAGATTATGGCTACACCTTC.

The rearrangement uses TRBV5-1 and TRBJ2-3; tentative D call: TRBD2 (5 bases). V gave up 0 bases and J gave up 4 bases, with 12 bases separating them. This CDR3 comprises 15 residues. Germline V lookup: CDR1 SGHRS, CDR2 YFSETQ. CDR3 DNA sequence: TGCGCCAGCAGCTTGGAGTCAGCGAGGGCAGATACGCAGTATTTT. Translation gives CASSLESARADTQYF. Full variable domain (rest looked up from reference TRBV5-1 and TRBJ2-3): KAGVTQTPRYLIKTRGQQVTLSCSPISGHRSVSWYQQTPGQGLQFLFEYFSETQRNKGNFPGRFSGRQFSNSRSEMNVSTLELGDSALYLCASSLESARADTQYFGPGTRLTVL.

The rearrangement uses TRBV27 and TRBJ2-5, with D possibly matching TRBD2 (7 bases). V lost 0 bases and J lost 5, with 13 bases in between. The CDR3 runs to 15 residues. CDR1 is MNHEY and CDR2 is SMNVEV in the germline V gene (reference sequence). The CDR3 reads CASSLSGGGFETQYF. Here the CDR3 DNA reads TGTGCCAGCAGTTTATCGGGAGGGGGGTTTGAGACCCAGTACTTC.

The chain couples TRBV12-5 to TRBJ1-4; D is ambiguous. Germline CDR1 LGHNT, CDR2 FRNRAP. CDR3 length equals 18 residues. V lost 1 base, J lost 4 bases, and 19 bases lay in between. The CDR3, as DNA: TGTGCTAGTGGTTTGGGTCAATTAAGGGAGGGATTTAATGAAAAACTGTTTTTT. It encodes CASGLGQLREGFNEKLFF.

Ten or more counts support this clone. This chain uses TRBV30 with TRBJ1-1; D call uncertain. The germline gives CDR1 GTSNPN, CDR2 SVGIG (reference sequence). Trimming removed 3 bases from V and 0 bases from J, with 11 bases in between. The CDR3 is made up of 14 amino acids. Written as DNA, the CDR3 is TGTGCCTGGAGGACCGGGATCATGAACACTGAAGCTTTCTTT. It codes for CAWRTGIMNTEAFF.

The chain uses TRBV11-1 and TRBJ2-1; 8 nucleotides agree with TRBD2. This CDR3 contains 15 residues. From germline, CDR1 is SGHAT and CDR2 FQDESV (reference sequence). The V segment lost 1 base and the J segment 10 bases; nucleotides outside the gene matches: 9. The CDR3 DNA follows: TGTGCCAGCAGCTTAGGGAACGGGAGGGCCGGGGAGCAGTTCTTC. Translating it yields CASSLGNGRAGEQFF.

The chain combines TRBV27 with TRBJ2-1; D is perhaps TRBD1 (6 bases). Trimming pared 7 bases from V and 4 bases from J, leaving 23 bases between. CDR1 is MNHEY and CDR2 is SMNVEV in the germline V gene (reference sequence). The CDR3 totals 17 residues. This chain's CDR3 is CASKLFRAGVQYNEQFF. The CDR3 DNA sequence: TGTGCCAGCAAACTGTTCCGAGCAGGGGTTCAGTACAATGAGCAGTTCTTC.

The V gene is TRBV9, the J gene TRBJ2-3, with 14 positions matching TRBD2. CDR1 SGDLS and CDR2 YYNGEE come from the germline V gene. Trimming removed 4 bases from V and 2 bases from J; junction bases left unmatched: 9. This CDR3 spans 18 amino acids. CDR3 bases: TGTGCCAGCAGCCCGAGTGGACTAGCGGGAGGACACACAGATACGCAGTATTTT. Translated, it gives CASSPSGLAGGHTDTQYF.

The rearrangement links TRBV11-2 to TRBJ2-5, with D uncertain. V was pared by 1 base and J by 2 bases, with 5 bases between. The CDR3 is 13 residues long. CDR1 and CDR2 (germline): SGHAT, FQNNGV. DNA of the CDR3: TGTGCCAGCAGCTTAGCGGTGCAAGAGACCCAGTACTTC. Encoded protein: CASSLAVQETQYF.

The chain uses TRBV7-9 and TRBJ2-3; D unresolved. Germline values: CDR1 SEHNR, CDR2 FQNEAQ (reference sequence). The CDR3 extends over 16 amino acids. V shed 3 bases and J shed 0 bases, with 13 bases lying between them. Here the CDR3 reads CASSFVRIASTDTQYF. DNA of the CDR3: TGTGCCAGCAGCTTTGTTAGGATAGCTAGCACAGATACGCAGTATTTT.